These 16 T cell receptor beta chains were sequenced from one sample in a study of Ad26.COV2.S vaccination and SARS-CoV-2 variants. The data were produced by immunoSEQ multiplex PCR, yet TCRdb's version contains in-frame clones alone and is incomplete. The table records over 400,000 clones, around 90% of them present only once. As for treatment: about 20 received Ad26.COV2.S at low or high dose, single or two shots; roughly 5 received placebo; per-sample allocation not given. Day 63 after the first injection of vaccine or placebo was the sampling time. The sequences come from peripheral blood, collected in a trial of Ad26.COV2.S vaccine versus placebo. The receptors originated from a person between 18 and 65 years old who received the Ad26.COV2.S COVID-19 vaccine or a placebo.

V is TRBV5-1 and J is TRBJ1-6, with 7 bases fitting TRBD1. Per germline, CDR1 SGHRS and CDR2 YFSETQ. CDR3 length: 15 residues. J gave up 9 bases and V 0 bases, and 6 bases lay outside the gene matches. This CDR3 reads CASSLEQGPGSPLHF. The CDR3 DNA reads as TGCGCCAGCAGCTTGGAACAGGGGCCGGGTTCACCCCTCCACTTT.

This CDR3 is CASRTSESYEQYF. Here the CDR3 DNA reads TGTGCCAGCCGGACTAGCGAATCCTACGAGCAGTACTTC. The chain carries TRBV6-5 and TRBJ2-7; TRBD2 matches at 9 bases. V lost 8 bases and J lost 1; bases outside the gene matches: 3. The CDR3 extends over 13 amino acids. CDR1 and CDR2 (germline): MNHEY, SVGAGI.

This chain uses TRBV28 with TRBJ1-4, with TRBD1 matching 8 bases. The CDR3 is 16 amino acids. Germline V CDR1 and CDR2: MDHEN, SYDVKM. With 4 bases clipped from V and 5 bases from J, the junction kept 9 bases outside the gene matches. The CDR3 reads CASSSVSWTGNEKLFF. CDR3 coding DNA: TGTGCCAGCAGTTCCGTATCTTGGACAGGGAATGAAAAACTGTTTTTT. The full variable domain, in which reference TRBV28 and TRBJ1-4 provide the parts outside the CDR3, is DVKVTQSSRYLVKRTGEKVFLECVQDMDHENMFWYRQDPGLGLRLIYFSYDVKMKEKGDIPEGYSVSREKKERFSLILESASTNQTSMYLCASSSVSWTGNEKLFFGSGTQLSVL.

The rearrangement links TRBV7-3 to TRBJ2-2; 13 bases are a match to TRBD2. The J segment lost 4 bases and the V segment lost 5 bases, leaving 7 bases of the junction unmatched. Germline values: CDR1 SGHTA, CDR2 FQGTGA. The length of the CDR3 is 17 residues. CDR3 coding DNA: TGTGCCAGCAGCCCTACTAGCGGGAGGGCGCCCACCGGGGAGCTGTTTTTT. It codes for CASSPTSGRAPTGELFF.

The V and J genes are TRBV14 and TRBJ2-7; 9 bases are shared with TRBD2. The CDR3 is 14 residues long. The germline CDR1 and CDR2 sequences are SGHDN and FVKESK. The ends lost 1 base at V and 10 bases at J; junction bases unmatched: 8. CDR3 residues: CASSQGGTSRLQYF. CDR3 bases: TGTGCCAGCAGCCAAGGCGGGACTAGCCGCCTCCAGTACTTC.

The CDR3 DNA is TGTGCCAGCAGCTCCGACAGGGAACACGAGCAGTACTTC. It codes for CASSSDREHEQYF. This rearrangement joins TRBV7-8 to TRBJ2-7, with 7 bases lining up with TRBD1. CDR1 and CDR2 (germline): SGHVS, FQNEAQ. The trim removed 4 bases at V and 5 bases at J, leaving 5 bases unmatched. This CDR3 region has 13 residues.

V usage is TRBV29-1 and J usage is TRBJ2-1; 7 bases agree with TRBD2. This CDR3 is built from 17 residues. Germline values: CDR1 SQVTM, CDR2 ANQGSEA. Unmatched junction bases numbered 11, after V lost 0 bases and J lost 3 bases. The CDR3 here is CSVEDLSSSGDYNEQFF. DNA of the CDR3: TGCAGCGTTGAAGATCTCTCCTCTAGCGGAGACTACAATGAGCAGTTCTTC.

This clone was picked up a small number of times. This chain joins TRBV27 and TRBJ2-3; TRBD1 agrees at 10 bases. The CDR3 is 13 residues long. The germline V gene encodes CDR1 MNHEY and CDR2 SMNVEV (reference sequence). J gave up 4 bases and V 5 bases, and 0 bases lay outside the gene matches. CDR3 sequence reads: CASSGQGADTQYF. In DNA, the CDR3 is TGTGCCAGCAGTGGACAGGGGGCAGATACGCAGTATTTT.

This chain connects TRBV10-3 to TRBJ2-1; 10 nucleotides align to TRBD1. The CDR3 consists of 13 residues. Unmatched junction bases numbered 5, after V lost 10 bases and J lost 5 bases. Germline V lookup: CDR1 ENHRY, CDR2 SYGVKD. The CDR3: CATRQGANNEQFF. The CDR3 DNA is TGTGCCACACGACAGGGGGCAAACAATGAGCAGTTCTTC.

The chain combines TRBV7-2 with TRBJ1-3; perhaps TRBD1 as D (5 bases). The CDR3 has 15 residues. Deletions cut 5 bases from V and 0 bases from J, with 11 bases between. Germline CDR1 reads SGHTA; CDR2 reads FQGNSA. The CDR3 DNA reads TGTGCCAGCAGCGCTCAGGGTTACTCTGGAAACACCATATATTTT. Its translation is CASSAQGYSGNTIYF.

The rearrangement uses TRBV24-1 and TRBJ2-1; D not certain. Germline loops: CDR1 KGHDR, CDR2 SFDVKD. The CDR3 is 15 amino acids. Trimming removed 4 bases at V and 0 bases at J, with 9 bases between. CDR3 region: CATSDLDRSYNEQFF. CDR3 coding DNA: TGTGCCACCAGTGACCTGGACCGCTCCTACAATGAGCAGTTCTTC.

This clone has only one observation. This rearrangement joins TRBV7-2 to TRBJ2-1; 10 positions agree with TRBD1. V lost 1 base and J lost 7; bases outside the gene matches: 7. In germline, CDR1 is SGHTA, CDR2 FQGNSA. The length of the CDR3 is 16 residues. CDR3 DNA: TGTGCCAGCAGCTTAGTAGGGACAGGGGCTCTTAATGAGCAGTTCTTC. This encodes CASSLVGTGALNEQFF.

The V call is TRBV5-5, the J call TRBJ1-5; D unclear. Trimming took 1 base from V and 3 from J, leaving 8 bases between them. Germline V lookup: CDR1 SGHKS, CDR2 YYEKEE (reference sequence). The CDR3 length is 14 residues. This CDR3 reads CASSLRPNNQPQHF. DNA for the CDR3: TGTGCCAGCAGCTTGAGGCCTAACAATCAGCCCCAGCATTTT. The full variable domain, its missing parts supplied by reference TRBV5-5 and TRBJ1-5, is DAGVTQSPTHLIKTRGQQVTLRCSPISGHKSVSWYQQVLGQGPQFIFQYYEKEERGRGNFPDRFSARQFPNYSSELNVNALLLGDSALYLCASSLRPNNQPQHFGDGTRLSIL.

The chain links TRBV28 to TRBJ1-2; perhaps TRBD1 as D (6 bases). Germline CDR1 reads MDHEN; CDR2 reads SYDVKM. This CDR3 region has 14 residues. V lost 3 bases and J lost 5, with 13 bases in between. DNA for the CDR3: TGTGCCAGCAGTTTCAGGGGAAGGGCTTATGGCTACACCTTC. It is translated as CASSFRGRAYGYTF.

The V call is TRBV29-1, the J call TRBJ2-7; 7 bases are a match to TRBD1. Germline CDR1 SQVTM, CDR2 ANQGSEA. This CDR3 spans 15 amino acids. V shed 4 bases and J 0 bases; nucleotides not matched to a gene: 9. CDR3 DNA: TGCAGCGTTGGGGGGACAGCTAATAGCTCCTACGAGCAGTACTTC. Amino acids: CSVGGTANSSYEQYF.

The chain links TRBV18 to TRBJ2-7; 7 bases line up with TRBD1. The CDR3 extends over 16 amino acids. V lost 3 bases to trimming and J lost 0 bases; unmatched junction nucleotides: 8. Looked up from germline, CDR1 is KGHSH and CDR2 is LQKENI. The CDR3 DNA is TGTGCCAGCTCACCTTTGACAGGGTTGAGCTCCTACGAGCAGTACTTC. Amino acid sequence: CASSPLTGLSSYEQYF.